This record covers a single T cell receptor (beta chain). The sample originates from a study of shared clonotypes between healthy human individuals. TCRdb's copy holds only in-frame clones and misses some; the assay was immunoSEQ multiplex PCR. The sample lists a few million clones, 90% to 96% occurring once. Germline CDR1 SGHRS, CDR2 YFSETQ. Trimming cost V 5 bases and J 0 bases, with 9 bases left between them. The CDR3 sequence is 13 residues long. The chain joins TRBV5-1 to TRBJ2-7, with D perhaps matching TRBD2 (5 bases). This TCR came from a young man in good health. Sequencing input: naive CD4+ T cells sorted from blood. Subset here: CD45RA+ positively selected. Here the CDR3 DNA reads TGCGCCAGCAGAAGCGGAAGCTCCTACGAGCAGTACTTC. Protein: CASRSGSSYEQYF. Full variable domain (remainder filled in from reference TRBV5-1 and TRBJ2-7): KAGVTQTPRYLIKTRGQQVTLSCSPISGHRSVSWYQQTPGQGLQFLFEYFSETQRNKGNFPGRFSGRQFSNSRSEMNVSTLELGDSALYLCASRSGSSYEQYFGPGTRLTVT.